One sample yielded the 15 T cell receptor beta chains listed below, sequenced in a study of blood T cell repertoires in COVID-19. TCRdb keeps only in-frame clones here, not all; method: immunoSEQ multiplex PCR. Of 170,000 or so clones in the sample, 86% were seen once. Specimen: peripheral blood. These receptors came from a man aged 50 or older with active or convalescent COVID-19.

In its sample, this clone was seen once. The chain links TRBV10-2 to TRBJ2-2, with D tentatively TRBD2 (6 bases). The germline gives CDR1 WSHSY, CDR2 SAAADI. The length of the CDR3 is 16 residues. The germline V and J ends were trimmed by 1 base and 0 bases, with 9 bases remaining between them. The CDR3 sequence is CASSEWGGANTGELFF. The CDR3 coding sequence is TGCGCCAGCAGTGAGTGGGGCGGGGCGAACACCGGGGAGCTGTTTTTT.

The chain employs TRBV4-1 and TRBJ2-5; a weak D match, TRBD1 (7 bases). Germline V gene sequence: CDR1 MGHRA, CDR2 YSYEKL. This CDR3 region has 15 residues. V lost 1 base and J lost 7, with 16 bases in between. In DNA form, the CDR3 reads TGCGCCAGCAGCCAAGCGGGACAGCAAGCGGGGACCCAGTACTTC. Translated: CASSQAGQQAGTQYF.

As for this clone: The sample has other DNA sequences that encode this CDR3 too. The V gene is TRBV20-1, the J gene TRBJ1-2; tentatively, D is TRBD1 (5 bases). CDR3 length: 12 residues. Germline V gene data show CDR1 as DFQATT and CDR2 as SNEGSKA (reference sequence). V was shortened by 3 bases and J by 3 bases, with 8 bases between the two germline ends. The CDR3 region is CSASRGDYGYTF. CDR3 nucleotides: TGCAGTGCTAGTAGGGGCGACTATGGCTACACCTTC.

The genes are TRBV13 and TRBJ1-3; 11 nucleotides line up with TRBD1. Germline V gene data show CDR1 as PRHDT and CDR2 as FYEKMQ (reference sequence). CDR3 size: 18 residues. V lost 6 bases to trimming and J lost 2 bases; unmatched junction nucleotides: 12. CDR3 DNA: TGTGCCAGCAGTCTTAGGACAGGGGGCGCACGTCCTGGAAACACCATATATTTT. This encodes CASSLRTGGARPGNTIYF.

The genes are TRBV23-1 and TRBJ1-2; 7 bases line up with TRBD1. TRBV23-1 is identified as an open reading frame with a role that is uncertain. With 3 bases clipped from V and 0 bases from J, the junction kept 13 bases outside the gene matches. The CDR3 loop spans 18 amino acids. The CDR3 bases are TGCGCCAGCAGTCACCCCGACAGGGATTATACTTCTAACTATGGCTACACCTTC. Translation: CASSHPDRDYTSNYGYTF.

The chain employs TRBV28 and TRBJ1-2; 7 nucleotides align to TRBD1. After removal of 6 bases from V and 2 bases from J, the junction contained 3 bases not matched to a gene. The CDR3 sequence is 13 residues long. CDR1 MDHEN and CDR2 SYDVKM come from the germline V gene. The CDR3: CASSLGQNYGYTF. CDR3 bases: TGTGCCAGCAGCCTGGGACAGAACTATGGCTACACCTTC.

The chain has TRBV6-5 and TRBJ1-5; 7 bases map to TRBD1. CDR1 MNHEY and CDR2 SVGAGI come from the germline V gene. This CDR3 has 14 residues. V was pared by 4 bases and J by 7 bases, with 7 bases of the junction left unmatched. The CDR3 sequence is CASSSTGVRQPQHF. Written as DNA, the CDR3 is TGTGCCAGCAGTTCAACAGGGGTTCGACAGCCCCAGCATTTT.

This chain links TRBV20-1 with TRBJ1-6; TRBD1 matches 9 bases. This CDR3 has 14 amino acids. Germline V gene sequence: CDR1 DFQATT, CDR2 SNEGSKA (reference sequence). Losses at the gene ends were 3 bases for V and 7 bases for J; bases not matched to a gene: 4. In nucleotides, the CDR3 is TGCAGTGCTAGTTGGACAGGGGAAAATTCACCCCTCCACTTT. Translating it yields CSASWTGENSPLHF.

The chain uses TRBV19 and TRBJ2-3; D might be TRBD1 (6 bases). Germline assignment: CDR1 LNHDA and CDR2 SQIVND (reference sequence). This CDR3 has 16 residues. V dropped 3 bases and J dropped 2 bases, with 15 bases sitting between them. The CDR3 loop is CASSISVGAPTDTQYF. The CDR3 coding sequence is TGTGCCAGTAGTATCAGTGTGGGGGCCCCCACAGATACGCAGTATTTT.

The genes are TRBV7-9 and TRBJ1-5; TRBD1 agrees at 7 bases. With V trimmed by 4 bases and J by 3 bases, 6 bases remained unmatched. The CDR3 sequence is 15 residues long. Germline V gives CDR1 SEHNR, CDR2 FQNEAQ (reference sequence). In DNA form, the CDR3 reads TGTGCCAGCAGCTCCGGACAGGTTTTCAATCAGCCCCAGCATTTT. The encoded protein is CASSSGQVFNQPQHF. The complete variable domain, with remaining parts taken from reference TRBV7-9 and TRBJ1-5, reads DTGVSQNPRHKITKRGQNVTFRCDPISEHNRLYWYRQTLGQGPEFLTYFQNEAQLEKSRLLSDRFSAERPKGSFSTLEIQRTEQGDSAMYLCASSSGQVFNQPQHFGDGTRLSIL.

The chain employs TRBV9 and TRBJ2-3; TRBD1 agrees at 7 bases. CDR3 size: 15 residues. The V segment lost 4 bases and the J segment 2 bases; nucleotides outside the gene matches: 7. Germline V gives CDR1 SGDLS, CDR2 YYNGEE. In nucleotides, the CDR3 is TGTGCCAGCAGCCCTCCGACAGGGCCCACAGATACGCAGTATTTT. Its protein is CASSPPTGPTDTQYF.

V and J are TRBV27 and TRBJ1-6; D is uncertain. V was clipped by 3 bases and J by 0 bases, with 15 bases between them. The V gene's germline CDR1 is MNHEY and CDR2 SMNVEV (reference sequence). The CDR3 extends over 18 amino acids. The CDR3 region is CASSFFGSQSSYNSPLHF. In DNA, the CDR3 is TGTGCCAGCAGTTTCTTTGGGTCACAGAGCTCCTATAATTCACCCCTCCACTTT.

V usage is TRBV19 and J usage is TRBJ2-3, with 8 bases aligning to TRBD1. Per the germline V gene, CDR1 is LNHDA and CDR2 is SQIVND (reference sequence). V gave up 6 bases and J gave up 4 bases; unmatched junction bases: 6. The CDR3 is 14 residues long. DNA of the CDR3: TGTGCCAGTAGGGACCTGACAGGGGCAGATACGCAGTATTTT. Translated, it gives CASRDLTGADTQYF. The whole variable domain, filled in from reference TRBV19 and TRBJ2-3, reads DGGITQSPKYLFRKEGQNVTLSCEQNLNHDAMYWYRQDPGQGLRLIYYSQIVNDFQKGDIAEGYSVSREKKESFPLTVTSAQKNPTAFYLCASRDLTGADTQYFGPGTRLTVL.

The J gene is TRBJ1-6, the V gene TRBV4-3, with TRBD1 matching over 7 bases. Germline assignment: CDR1 LGHNA and CDR2 YSLEER. This CDR3 is built from 14 residues. V was pared by 4 bases and J by 9 bases, with 6 bases of the junction left unmatched. For the CDR3, the DNA is TGCGCCAGCAGCCGAGACAGGGCGGTTTCACCCCTCCACTTT. Translation gives CASSRDRAVSPLHF.

The V call is TRBV6-2 or TRBV6-3, the J call TRBJ1-6; maybe TRBD1 (5 bases). Germline V CDR1 and CDR2: MNHEY, SVGEGT. V lost 4 bases and J 14 bases, leaving 18 bases between the germline ends. The CDR3 totals 14 residues. The CDR3 protein is CASSFWGSRGSLHF. DNA for the CDR3: TGTGCCAGCAGTTTTTGGGGGAGCCGGGGGTCCCTCCACTTT.